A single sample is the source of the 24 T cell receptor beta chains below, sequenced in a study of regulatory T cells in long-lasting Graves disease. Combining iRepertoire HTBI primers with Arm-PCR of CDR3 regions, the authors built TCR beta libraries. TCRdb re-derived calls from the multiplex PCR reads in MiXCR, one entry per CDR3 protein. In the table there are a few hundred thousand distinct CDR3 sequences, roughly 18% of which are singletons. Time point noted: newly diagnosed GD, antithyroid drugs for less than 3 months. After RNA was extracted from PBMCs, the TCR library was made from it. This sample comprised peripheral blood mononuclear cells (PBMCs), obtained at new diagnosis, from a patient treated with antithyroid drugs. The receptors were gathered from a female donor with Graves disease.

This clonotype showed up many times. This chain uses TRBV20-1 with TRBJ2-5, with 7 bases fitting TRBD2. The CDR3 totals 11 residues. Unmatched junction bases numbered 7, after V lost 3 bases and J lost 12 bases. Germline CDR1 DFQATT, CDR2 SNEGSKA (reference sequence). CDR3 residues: CSASSVGREYF. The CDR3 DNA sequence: TGCAGTGCTAGTTCCGTTGGGAGGGAGTACTTC.

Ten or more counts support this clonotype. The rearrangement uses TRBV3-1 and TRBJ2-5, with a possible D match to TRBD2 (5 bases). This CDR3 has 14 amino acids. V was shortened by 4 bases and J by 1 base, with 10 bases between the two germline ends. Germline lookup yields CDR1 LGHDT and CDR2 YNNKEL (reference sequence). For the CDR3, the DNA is TGTGCCAGCAGCCGTGGACTCCTCCAAGAGACCCAGTACTTC. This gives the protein CASSRGLLQETQYF.

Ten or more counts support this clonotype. In DNA form, the CDR3 reads TGTGCCAGCAGCTTGCTCGGGGCCTGGAGGCAGTACTTC. Its protein is CASSLLGAWRQYF. The chain carries TRBV7-9 and TRBJ2-7; tentatively, D is TRBD1 or TRBD2 (5 bases each). V dropped 3 bases and J dropped 9 bases, with 15 bases sitting between them. The CDR3 contains 13 residues. Germline values: CDR1 SEHNR, CDR2 FQNEAQ (reference sequence).

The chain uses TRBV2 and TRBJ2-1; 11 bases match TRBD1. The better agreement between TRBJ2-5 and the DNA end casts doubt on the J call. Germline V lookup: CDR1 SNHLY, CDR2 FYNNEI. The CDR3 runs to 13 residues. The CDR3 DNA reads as TGTGCCAGCAGAGGACAGGGGGCAGAGACCCAGTACTTC. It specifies CASRGQGAETQYF.

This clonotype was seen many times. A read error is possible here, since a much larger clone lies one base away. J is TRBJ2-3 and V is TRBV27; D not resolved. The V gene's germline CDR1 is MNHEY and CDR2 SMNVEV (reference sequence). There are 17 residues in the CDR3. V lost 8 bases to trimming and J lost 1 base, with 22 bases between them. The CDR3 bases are TGTGCCAGCCGAGACCCCTTACTGCCAACCGGCACAGATACGCAGTATTTT. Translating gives CASRDPLLPTGTDTQYF.

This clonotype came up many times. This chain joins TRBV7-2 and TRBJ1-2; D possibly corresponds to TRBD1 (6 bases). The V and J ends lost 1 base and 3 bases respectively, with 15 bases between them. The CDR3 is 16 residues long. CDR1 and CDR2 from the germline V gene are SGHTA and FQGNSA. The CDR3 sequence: CASSLGGGRFYYGYTF. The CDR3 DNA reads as TGTGCCAGCAGCTTAGGGGGGGGCCGATTCTACTATGGCTACACCTTC. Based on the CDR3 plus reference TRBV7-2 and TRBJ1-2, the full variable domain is GAGVSQSPSNKVTEKGKDVELRCDPISGHTALYWYRQSLGQGLEFLIYFQGNSAPDKSGLPSDRFSAERTGGSVSTLTIQRTQQEDSAVYLCASSLGGGRFYYGYTFGSGTRLTVV.

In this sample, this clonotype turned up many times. CDR3 DNA sequence: TGTGCCAGTAGTATGGTAGTACAGAGCCCCTACAATGAGCAGTTCTTC. Protein: CASSMVVQSPYNEQFF. This chain connects TRBV19 to TRBJ2-1; unclear D gene. Germline values: CDR1 LNHDA, CDR2 SQIVND (reference sequence). This CDR3 is 16 amino acids long. Trimming removed 3 bases from V and 2 bases from J, with 14 bases in between. The full variable domain, in which reference TRBV19 and TRBJ2-1 provide the parts outside the CDR3, is DGGITQSPKYLFRKEGQNVTLSCEQNLNHDAMYWYRQDPGQGLRLIYYSQIVNDFQKGDIAEGYSVSREKKESFPLTVTSAQKNPTAFYLCASSMVVQSPYNEQFFGPGTRLTVL.

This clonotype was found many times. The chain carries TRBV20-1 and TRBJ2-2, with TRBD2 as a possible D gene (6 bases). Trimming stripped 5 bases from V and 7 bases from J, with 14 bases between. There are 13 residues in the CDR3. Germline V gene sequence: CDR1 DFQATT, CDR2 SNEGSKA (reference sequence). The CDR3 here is CSAADYLDGELFF. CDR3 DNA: TGCAGTGCTGCGGACTACCTCGACGGGGAGCTGTTTTTT.

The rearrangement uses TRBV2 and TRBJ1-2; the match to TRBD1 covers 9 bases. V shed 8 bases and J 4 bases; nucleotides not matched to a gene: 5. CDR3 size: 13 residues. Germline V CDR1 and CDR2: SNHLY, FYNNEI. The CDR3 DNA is TGTGCCAGCGGTCCGGGACAGGGCTATGGCTACACCTTC. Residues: CASGPGQGYGYTF. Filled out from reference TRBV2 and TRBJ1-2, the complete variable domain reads EPEVTQTPSHQVTQMGQEVILRCVPISNHLYFYWYRQILGQKVEFLVSFYNNEISEKSEIFDDQFSVERPDGSNFTLKIRSTKLEDSAMYFCASGPGQGYGYTFGSGTRLTVV.

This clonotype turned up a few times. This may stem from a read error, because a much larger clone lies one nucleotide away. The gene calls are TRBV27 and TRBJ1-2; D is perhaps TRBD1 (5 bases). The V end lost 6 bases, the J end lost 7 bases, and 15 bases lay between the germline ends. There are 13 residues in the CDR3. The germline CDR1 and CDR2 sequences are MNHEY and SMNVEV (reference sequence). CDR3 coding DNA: TGTGCCAGCAGGACCGCAGGGTCTTCTGGCTACACCTTC. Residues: CASRTAGSSGYTF.

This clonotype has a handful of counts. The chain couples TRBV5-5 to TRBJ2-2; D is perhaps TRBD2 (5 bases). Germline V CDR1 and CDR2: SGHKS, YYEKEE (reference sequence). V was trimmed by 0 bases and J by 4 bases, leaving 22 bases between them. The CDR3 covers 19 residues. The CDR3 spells CASSLGEGYVEGSTGELFF. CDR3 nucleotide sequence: TGTGCCAGCAGCTTGGGCGAGGGCTACGTCGAGGGAAGCACCGGGGAGCTGTTTTTT.

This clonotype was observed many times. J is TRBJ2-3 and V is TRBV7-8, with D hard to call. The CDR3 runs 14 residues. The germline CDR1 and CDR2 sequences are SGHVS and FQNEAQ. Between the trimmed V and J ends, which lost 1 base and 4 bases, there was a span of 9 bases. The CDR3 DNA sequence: TGTGCCAGCAGCTTAGTTTCGAGCGCAGATACGCAGTATTTT. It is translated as CASSLVSSADTQYF.

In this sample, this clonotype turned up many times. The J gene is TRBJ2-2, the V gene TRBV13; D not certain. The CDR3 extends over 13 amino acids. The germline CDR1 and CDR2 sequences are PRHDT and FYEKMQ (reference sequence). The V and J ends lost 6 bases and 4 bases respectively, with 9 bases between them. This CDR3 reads CASRPGGTGELFF. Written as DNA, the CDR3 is TGTGCCAGCAGACCCGGTGGCACCGGGGAGCTGTTTTTT.

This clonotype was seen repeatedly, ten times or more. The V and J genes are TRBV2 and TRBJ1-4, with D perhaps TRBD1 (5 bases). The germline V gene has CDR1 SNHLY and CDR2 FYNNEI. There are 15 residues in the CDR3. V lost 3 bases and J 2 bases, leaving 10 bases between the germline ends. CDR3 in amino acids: CASSEWWGTNEKLFF. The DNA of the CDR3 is TGTGCCAGCAGTGAGTGGTGGGGCACTAATGAAAAACTGTTTTTT.

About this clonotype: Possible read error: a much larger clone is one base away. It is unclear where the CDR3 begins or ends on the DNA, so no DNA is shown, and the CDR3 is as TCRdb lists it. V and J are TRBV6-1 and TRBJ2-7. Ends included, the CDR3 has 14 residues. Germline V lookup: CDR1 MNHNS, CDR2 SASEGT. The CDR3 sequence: CAINRVGYDCEQYF.

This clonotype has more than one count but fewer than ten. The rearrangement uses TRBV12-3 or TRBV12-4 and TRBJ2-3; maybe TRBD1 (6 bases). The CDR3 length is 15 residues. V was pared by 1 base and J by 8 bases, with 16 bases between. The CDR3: CASSLVVDRGGTQYF. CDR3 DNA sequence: TGTGCCAGCAGTTTAGTCGTGGACAGAGGTGGTACGCAGTATTTT.

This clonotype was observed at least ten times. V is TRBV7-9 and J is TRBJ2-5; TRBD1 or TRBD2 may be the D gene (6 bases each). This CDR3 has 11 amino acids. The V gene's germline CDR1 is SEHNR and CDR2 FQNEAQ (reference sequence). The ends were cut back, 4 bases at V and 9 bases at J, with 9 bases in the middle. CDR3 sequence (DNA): TGTGCCAGCAGCTCGGAGGGGGCCCAGTACTTC. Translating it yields CASSSEGAQYF.

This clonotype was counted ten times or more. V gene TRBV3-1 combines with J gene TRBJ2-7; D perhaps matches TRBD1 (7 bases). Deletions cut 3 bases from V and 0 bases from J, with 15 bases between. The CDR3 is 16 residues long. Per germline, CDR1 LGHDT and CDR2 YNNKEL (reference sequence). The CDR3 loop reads CASSQAGTAYSYEQYF. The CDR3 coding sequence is TGTGCCAGCAGCCAGGCGGGGACAGCTTACTCCTACGAGCAGTACTTC.

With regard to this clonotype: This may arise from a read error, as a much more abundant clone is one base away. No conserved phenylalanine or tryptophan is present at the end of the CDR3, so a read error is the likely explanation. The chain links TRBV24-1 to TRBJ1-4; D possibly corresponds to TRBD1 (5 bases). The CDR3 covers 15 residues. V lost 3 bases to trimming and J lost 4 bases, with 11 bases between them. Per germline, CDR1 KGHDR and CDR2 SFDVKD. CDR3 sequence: CATSDDRDGNEKLFL. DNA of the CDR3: TGTGCCACCAGTGATGATCGGGACGGTAATGAAAAACTGTTTCTT.

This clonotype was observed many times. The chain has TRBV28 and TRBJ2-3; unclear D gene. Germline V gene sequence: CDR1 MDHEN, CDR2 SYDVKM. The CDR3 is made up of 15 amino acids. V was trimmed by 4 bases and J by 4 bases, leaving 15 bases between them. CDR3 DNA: TGTGCCAGCAGTTCCCCAAGGGCAGTCTCAGATACGCAGTATTTT. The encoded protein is CASSSPRAVSDTQYF.

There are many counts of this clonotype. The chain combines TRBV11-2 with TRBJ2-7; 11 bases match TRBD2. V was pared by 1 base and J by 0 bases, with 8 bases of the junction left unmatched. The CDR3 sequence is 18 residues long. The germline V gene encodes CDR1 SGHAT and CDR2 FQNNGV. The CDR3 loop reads CASSLGTGLAGSSYEQYF. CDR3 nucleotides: TGTGCCAGCAGCTTAGGTACCGGACTAGCGGGTTCCTCCTACGAGCAGTACTTC.

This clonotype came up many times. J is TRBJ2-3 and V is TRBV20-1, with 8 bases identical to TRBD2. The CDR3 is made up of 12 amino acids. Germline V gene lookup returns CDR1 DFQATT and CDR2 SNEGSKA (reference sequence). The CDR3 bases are TGCAGCATGCGGGGGGATGGTGATACGCAGTATTTT. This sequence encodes CSMRGDGDTQYF.

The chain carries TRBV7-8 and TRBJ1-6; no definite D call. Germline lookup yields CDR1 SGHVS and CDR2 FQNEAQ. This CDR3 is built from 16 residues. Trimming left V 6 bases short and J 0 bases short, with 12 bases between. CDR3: CASRIQSSSYNSPLHF. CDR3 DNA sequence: TGTGCCAGCAGGATACAGTCGAGCTCCTATAATTCACCCCTCCACTTT.

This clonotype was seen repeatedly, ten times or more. CDR3 DNA sequence: TGTGCCAGATCAACTAGTAATCAAGAGACCCAGTACTTC. Translated, it gives CARSTSNQETQYF. V and J are TRBV2 and TRBJ2-5, with D possibly being TRBD2 (5 bases). Per germline, CDR1 SNHLY and CDR2 FYNNEI. There are 13 residues in the CDR3. The V end lost 9 bases, the J end lost 2 bases, and 13 bases lay between the germline ends.